The 11 T cell receptor beta chains in this list originate from one sample, sequenced in a study of T cell changes during pregnancy in multiple sclerosis. Sequencing used immunoSEQ multiplex PCR; TCRdb keeps in-frame clones, though not all of them. The data contain about 22,000 clones, 90% to 95% of them singletons. This material consisted of CD4+ T cells from peripheral blood mononuclear cells, taken after pregnancy. Receptor source: a female donor in good health, enrolled as a control in a pregnancy study.

The chain joins TRBV25-1 to TRBJ1-4, with D perhaps TRBD1 (6 bases). The V end was cut by 8 bases, the J end by 10 bases, with 20 bases between. CDR3 length equals 14 residues. Looked up from germline, CDR1 is MGHDK and CDR2 is SYGVNS. CDR3 protein: CASRTAEIWGKLFF. The CDR3 nucleotides are TGTGCCAGCCGGACAGCCGAAATTTGGGGAAAACTGTTTTTT.

This clone has a handful of counts. The chain employs TRBV7-2 and TRBJ1-1; no clear D gene. V shed 4 bases and J shed 5 bases, with 11 bases lying between them. Germline loops: CDR1 SGHTA, CDR2 FQGNSA. This CDR3 comprises 13 residues. This CDR3 is CASSSVLETEAFF. DNA of the CDR3: TGTGCCAGCAGCTCTGTGTTGGAGACTGAAGCTTTCTTT.

As regards this clone: Other DNA variants within this sample encode the same CDR3. Here the CDR3 DNA reads TGTGCCAGCTCACCCCGGACAGGGGACTATGGCTACACCTTC. Its translation: CASSPRTGDYGYTF. This rearrangement joins TRBV18 to TRBJ1-2, with 9 positions matching TRBD1. The V gene's germline CDR1 is KGHSH and CDR2 LQKENI. The CDR3 consists of 14 residues. The J segment lost 3 bases and the V segment lost 3 bases, leaving 2 bases of the junction unmatched. The entire variable domain, with the rest obtained from reference TRBV18 and TRBJ1-2, is as follows: NAGVMQNPRHLVRRRGQEARLRCSPMKGHSHVYWYRQLPEEGLKFMVYLQKENIIDESGMPKERFSAEFPKEGPSILRIQQVVRGDSAAYFCASSPRTGDYGYTFGSGTRLTVV.

V usage is TRBV7-2 and J usage is TRBJ2-1, with D possibly TRBD1 on 6 matching bases. The V gene lost 1 base and the J gene lost 4 bases, with 11 bases spanning the gap. CDR3 length equals 15 residues. Germline CDR1 and CDR2: SGHTA and FQGNSA. This CDR3 reads CASSLEQGSYNEQFF. The DNA of the CDR3 is TGTGCCAGCAGCTTAGAACAGGGTAGTTACAATGAGCAGTTCTTC.

Written as DNA, the CDR3 is TGTGCCAGCTCACCACGAACAGCTCACAATCAGCCCCAGCATTTT. As protein: CASSPRTAHNQPQHF. The genes are TRBV18 and TRBJ1-5, with D unclear. This CDR3 has 15 residues. V dropped 1 base and J dropped 3 bases, with 10 bases sitting between them. Germline V gene lookup returns CDR1 KGHSH and CDR2 LQKENI. The variable domain in full, completed from reference TRBV18 and TRBJ1-5, reads NAGVMQNPRHLVRRRGQEARLRCSPMKGHSHVYWYRQLPEEGLKFMVYLQKENIIDESGMPKERFSAEFPKEGPSILRIQQVVRGDSAAYFCASSPRTAHNQPQHFGDGTRLSIL.

The rearrangement uses TRBV7-9 and TRBJ1-4; 9 nucleotides line up with TRBD1. V lost 6 bases to trimming and J lost 8 bases; unmatched junction nucleotides: 1. The CDR3 has 12 amino acids. Germline lookup yields CDR1 SEHNR and CDR2 FQNEAQ (reference sequence). Here the CDR3 DNA reads TGTGCCAGCAGTACAGGGGGCGAAAAACTGTTTTTT. Its translation: CASSTGGEKLFF.

The genes are TRBV7-9 and TRBJ2-5; tentatively, D is TRBD1 (6 bases). The CDR3 runs 15 residues. Germline V lookup: CDR1 SEHNR, CDR2 FQNEAQ (reference sequence). Trimming pared 1 base from V and 4 bases from J, leaving 13 bases between. DNA of the CDR3: TGTGCCAGCAGCTTAGGCAGGGGTAGGCCAGAGACCCAGTACTTC. Translation gives CASSLGRGRPETQYF. The complete variable domain, with remaining parts taken from reference TRBV7-9 and TRBJ2-5, reads DTGVSQNPRHKITKRGQNVTFRCDPISEHNRLYWYRQTLGQGPEFLTYFQNEAQLEKSRLLSDRFSAERPKGSFSTLEIQRTEQGDSAMYLCASSLGRGRPETQYFGPGTRLLVL.

V and J are TRBV10-2 and TRBJ1-1, with TRBD1 as a possible D gene (5 bases). V shed 2 bases and J shed 4 bases, with 8 bases lying between them. The V gene's germline CDR1 is WSHSY and CDR2 SAAADI. The CDR3 runs 13 residues. CDR3 region: CASSEQGSTEAFF. The CDR3 nucleotides read TGCGCCAGCAGTGAGCAGGGTTCCACTGAAGCTTTCTTT.

The rearrangement links TRBV7-3 to TRBJ1-4; 11 bases are a match to TRBD1. There are 16 residues in the CDR3. After removal of 3 bases from V and 8 bases from J, the junction contained 8 bases not matched to a gene. Germline CDR1 SGHTA, CDR2 FQGTGA. CDR3 nucleotide sequence: TGTGCCAGCAGCTTTGTATGGGGACAGGGGGGAGAAAAACTGTTTTTT. This gives the protein CASSFVWGQGGEKLFF.

The chain carries TRBV27 and TRBJ2-1; 10 bases fit TRBD2. Losses at the gene ends were 4 bases for V and 7 bases for J; bases not matched to a gene: 13. The length of the CDR3 is 17 residues. Germline-derived CDR1 and CDR2 are MNHEY and SMNVEV (reference sequence). CDR3 bases: TGTGCCAGCAGTTCCCCAGGTGGGACTAGCGACCTGAATGAGCAGTTCTTC. Its translation: CASSSPGGTSDLNEQFF.

The rearrangement joins TRBV27 to TRBJ2-7; 12 bases are shared with TRBD1. The CDR3 runs to 16 residues. The germline gives CDR1 MNHEY, CDR2 SMNVEV (reference sequence). Trimming removed 5 bases from V and 4 bases from J; junction bases left unmatched: 9. CDR3 in amino acids: CASSRNRDRGRYEQYF. Here the CDR3 DNA reads TGTGCCAGCAGTCGGAACCGGGACAGGGGGCGATACGAGCAGTACTTC.